The clone carrying this TCR beta chain was picked up a small number of times. Its specificity is unknown. The entry originates in a study of T-cell reconstitution after alpha-beta-depleted transplantation in children. Germline V gene data show CDR1 as ENHRY and CDR2 as SYGVKD. V shed 6 bases and J 0 bases; nucleotides not matched to a gene: 8. The CDR3 spans 16 residues. TCRbeta library preparation incorporated unique molecular identifiers. Via MiXCR, TCRdb re-called the PCR reads, giving one row per CDR3 protein. The sample includes roughly 500,000 distinct CDR3 sequences, over 9.5% of them seen just once. Notes on the study in general: Surviving recipient T cells and intrathymic progenitors accounted for some patients' high TCRbeta diversity at day 60.

The clonotype originates from a child aged 2-9 years with inherited bone marrow failure, due to receive a stem cell transplant. The gene calls are TRBV10-3 and TRBJ2-1, with 7 nucleotides matching TRBD2. The sequencing here drew on PBMCs, taken before TCRalphabeta/CD19-depleted stem cell transplant. CDR3 region: CAIRTSSGFSYNEQFF. The CDR3 DNA is TGTGCCATCAGGACGAGTAGCGGGTTCTCCTACAATGAGCAGTTCTTC.